Listed below are T cell receptor beta chains from one sample, sequenced in a study of T-cell memory formation after mild COVID-19. One entry per CDR3 protein results from TCRdb running MiXCR on the 5' RACE reads. The table includes approximately 400,000 distinct CDR3 sequences, approximately 24% detected once. Sequenced: PBMCs or a T cell subset sorted from them (not recorded which). The receptor source for this set is an adult woman who had mild COVID-19 (a few samples of this study predate the infection). Cell type and time point are not known. Both conserved end residues are trimmed from each CDR3.

cdr3_aa: ASSEDRKAEAF
v_call: TRBV4-1
cdr3_length: 11
j_call: TRBJ1-1

cdr3_aa: SVVPSTSKETQY
v_call: TRBV29-1
cdr3_length: 12
j_call: TRBJ2-5

cdr3_aa: ASSEEPTANYGYT
v_call: TRBV6-1
cdr3_length: 13
j_call: TRBJ1-2

cdr3_aa: ASILGYYNEQF
v_call: TRBV12-3/TRBV12-4
cdr3_length: 11
j_call: TRBJ2-1

cdr3_aa: ASIRKDSSLIEAF
v_call: TRBV27
cdr3_length: 13
j_call: TRBJ1-1

cdr3_aa: ASSLVTGTPTQY
v_call: TRBV7-9
cdr3_length: 12
j_call: TRBJ2-3

cdr3_aa: ASSLGGQGDYEQY
v_call: TRBV7-6
cdr3_length: 13
j_call: TRBJ2-7

cdr3_aa: ASSLALAGVFSEQY
v_call: TRBV7-9
cdr3_length: 14
j_call: TRBJ2-7

cdr3_aa: ASSLLAGSHSPLH
v_call: TRBV7-2
cdr3_length: 13
j_call: TRBJ1-6

cdr3_aa: ASSSPQGWTDTEAF
v_call: TRBV6-2/TRBV6-3
cdr3_length: 14
j_call: TRBJ1-1

cdr3_aa: ASGSRDFSTDTQY
v_call: TRBV12-3/TRBV12-4
cdr3_length: 13
j_call: TRBJ2-3

cdr3_aa: ASSLDSGDTEAF
v_call: TRBV5-1
cdr3_length: 12
j_call: TRBJ1-1

cdr3_aa: ASSFETNTGELF
v_call: TRBV5-1
cdr3_length: 12
j_call: TRBJ2-2

cdr3_aa: ASSQDRAASTDTQY
v_call: TRBV4-1
cdr3_length: 14
j_call: TRBJ2-3

cdr3_aa: ASSSRQGSDTQY
v_call: TRBV7-2
cdr3_length: 12
j_call: TRBJ2-3

cdr3_aa: AIRKTSGSRYEQY
v_call: TRBV2
cdr3_length: 13
j_call: TRBJ2-7

cdr3_aa: ASSPGLAGAYNEQF
v_call: TRBV18
cdr3_length: 14
j_call: TRBJ2-1

cdr3_aa: ASSLPLAGGLDTQY
v_call: TRBV5-6
cdr3_length: 14
j_call: TRBJ2-3

cdr3_aa: ASTLDSSANEQF
v_call: TRBV5-1
cdr3_length: 12
j_call: TRBJ2-1

cdr3_aa: ASSPRTAEAF
v_call: TRBV6-2/TRBV6-3
cdr3_length: 10
j_call: TRBJ1-1

cdr3_aa: ASSLRDREETQY
v_call: TRBV7-9
cdr3_length: 12
j_call: TRBJ2-5

cdr3_aa: ASSSGREVPLH
v_call: TRBV7-9
cdr3_length: 11
j_call: TRBJ1-6

cdr3_aa: ASSWALTGGSYEQY
v_call: TRBV5-1
cdr3_length: 14
j_call: TRBJ2-7